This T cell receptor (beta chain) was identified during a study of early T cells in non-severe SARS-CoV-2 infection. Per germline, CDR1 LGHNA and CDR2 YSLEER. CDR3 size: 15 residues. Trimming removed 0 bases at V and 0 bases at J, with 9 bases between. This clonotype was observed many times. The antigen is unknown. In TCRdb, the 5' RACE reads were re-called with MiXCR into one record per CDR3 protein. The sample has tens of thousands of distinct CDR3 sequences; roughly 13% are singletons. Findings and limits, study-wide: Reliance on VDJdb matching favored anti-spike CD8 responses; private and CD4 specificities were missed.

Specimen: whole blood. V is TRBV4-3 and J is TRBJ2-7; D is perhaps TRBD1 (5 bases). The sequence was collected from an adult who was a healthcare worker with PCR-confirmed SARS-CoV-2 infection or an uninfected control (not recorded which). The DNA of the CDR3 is TGCGCCAGCAGCCAAGACCGAGACAGCTCCTACGAGCAGTACTTC. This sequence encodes CASSQDRDSSYEQYF.